These 15 T cell receptor beta chains came from one sample sequenced in a study of shared clonotypes between healthy human individuals. Only in-frame clones appear in the TCRdb table, and some are missing; sequencing was by immunoSEQ multiplex PCR. The data show approximately 2.4 million clones, approximately 94% seen once. Sequenced material: naive CD4+ T cells sorted from blood. Noted subset: CD45RA+ positively selected. Receptor source: a man younger than 35 in good health.

The V call is TRBV7-8, the J call TRBJ1-2; 9 positions agree with TRBD1. In germline, CDR1 is SGHVS, CDR2 FQNEAQ. The CDR3 runs to 14 residues. J lost 6 bases, V lost 0 bases, and 2 bases had no gene match. The CDR3 DNA follows: TGTGCCAGCAGCTTAGCTGGGACAGGGAATGGCTACACCTTC. As protein: CASSLAGTGNGYTF.

This clone showed up just once. The rearrangement uses TRBV6-6 and TRBJ2-5; D not resolved. This CDR3 comprises 11 residues. The ends were cut back, 6 bases at V and 5 bases at J, with 7 bases in the middle. Germline loops: CDR1 MNHNY, CDR2 SVGAGI (reference sequence). This chain's CDR3 is CASSNSETQYF. For the CDR3, the DNA is TGTGCCAGCAGCAATAGTGAGACCCAGTACTTC.

This clone is a singleton in its sample. The chain is built from TRBV30 and TRBJ2-3; D gene ambiguous. The germline gives CDR1 GTSNPN, CDR2 SVGIG (reference sequence). With 2 bases removed from V and 6 bases from J, the gap between germline ends came to 9 bases. This CDR3 is built from 12 residues. CDR3 bases: TGTGCCTGGAGTTCGGACGGGGATACGCAGTATTTT. Translation gives CAWSSDGDTQYF.

The chain has TRBV28 and TRBJ2-7, with TRBD2 matching over 8 bases. CDR3 length: 15 amino acids. The V gene end was trimmed by 6 bases and the J gene end by 2 bases; junction bases not matched to a gene: 9. Per the germline V gene, CDR1 is MDHEN and CDR2 is SYDVKM. The CDR3 loop is CASRKSGGQTYEQYF. CDR3 in DNA: TGTGCCAGCAGAAAAAGCGGGGGCCAAACCTACGAGCAGTACTTC.

This sequence joins TRBV7-2 and TRBJ2-1, with D possibly TRBD2 on 6 matching bases. The germline CDR1 and CDR2 sequences are SGHTA and FQGNSA. V was shortened by 4 bases and J by 7 bases, with 11 bases between the two germline ends. This CDR3 comprises 13 residues. The CDR3 DNA reads as TGTGCCAGCAGCTATCCAGGGAGGAATGAGCAGTTCTTC. Translation gives CASSYPGRNEQFF. The full variable domain, rest sourced from reference TRBV7-2 and TRBJ2-1, is GAGVSQSPSNKVTEKGKDVELRCDPISGHTALYWYRQSLGQGLEFLIYFQGNSAPDKSGLPSDRFSAERTGGSVSTLTIQRTQQEDSAVYLCASSYPGRNEQFFGPGTRLTVL.

On this clone: The same CDR3 arises from other DNA sequences in this sample as well. V and J are TRBV7-3 and TRBJ2-1; TRBD2 agrees at 8 bases. The ends lost 5 bases at V and 3 bases at J; junction bases unmatched: 6. Germline lookup yields CDR1 SGHTA and CDR2 FQGTGA. CDR3 length equals 15 residues. The CDR3 DNA reads as TGTGCCAGCAGCCTCCTGGCGGGGGGCTACAATGAGCAGTTCTTC. This encodes CASSLLAGGYNEQFF.

This chain links TRBV19 with TRBJ2-1; no clear D gene. V was pared by 2 bases and J by 9 bases, with 17 bases between. The CDR3 has 15 residues. Germline lookup yields CDR1 LNHDA and CDR2 SQIVND (reference sequence). CDR3 loop: CASSITSNSPGEQFF. The CDR3 DNA follows: TGTGCCAGTAGTATAACCTCCAATTCCCCCGGTGAGCAGTTCTTC.

The chain recombines TRBV4-1 with TRBJ2-3, with 9 nucleotides matching TRBD1. The CDR3 sequence is 15 residues long. The germline gives CDR1 MGHRA, CDR2 YSYEKL. The trim removed 4 bases at V and 3 bases at J, leaving 5 bases unmatched. The CDR3 bases are TGCGCCAGCAGCCTATCCGGGACAGGGACAGATACGCAGTATTTT. It codes for CASSLSGTGTDTQYF.

The chain links TRBV10-3 to TRBJ1-5; 8 bases are a match to TRBD1. The CDR3 runs 15 residues. V was pared by 8 bases and J by 4 bases, with 10 bases of the junction left unmatched. Germline loops: CDR1 ENHRY, CDR2 SYGVKD. The CDR3, as DNA: TGTGCCATCTGGGGTGGACAGGGTGGGAATCAGCCCCAGCATTTT. Protein product: CAIWGGQGGNQPQHF.

The CDR3 DNA follows: TGTGCCACCAGGATCAGACTAGCGGCAGATACGCAGTATTTT. Translating gives CATRIRLAADTQYF. The gene calls are TRBV15 and TRBJ2-3; 9 bases agree with TRBD2. The V gene end was trimmed by 6 bases and the J gene end by 4 bases; junction bases not matched to a gene: 5. The germline gives CDR1 LNHNV, CDR2 YYDKDF (reference sequence). The CDR3 covers 14 residues.

This chain links TRBV7-2 with TRBJ2-1, with TRBD2 matching 9 bases. With V trimmed by 1 base and J by 7 bases, 8 bases remained unmatched. CDR1 SGHTA and CDR2 FQGNSA come from the germline V gene. The CDR3 has 16 amino acids. The CDR3 DNA is TGTGCCAGCAGCTTAGGAGGGGCGGGAGGGCATAATGAGCAGTTCTTC. Translated: CASSLGGAGGHNEQFF.

The rearrangement uses TRBV2 and TRBJ1-5; maybe TRBD1 (5 bases). The V end was cut by 7 bases, the J end by 11 bases, with 18 bases between. CDR3 length: 13 residues. Germline V gene data show CDR1 as SNHLY and CDR2 as FYNNEI. Here the CDR3 reads CASNQGFVGAQHF. The CDR3 coding sequence is TGTGCCAGCAATCAGGGTTTCGTTGGGGCCCAGCATTTT.

The CDR3 is CASSLNGGTNTGELFF. In nucleotides, the CDR3 is TGTGCCAGCAGCTTAAATGGGGGCACGAACACCGGGGAGCTGTTTTTT. V usage is TRBV7-3 and J usage is TRBJ2-2; D possibly corresponds to TRBD1 (6 bases). Trimming cost V 1 base and J 0 bases, with 9 bases left between them. Germline V gene data show CDR1 as SGHTA and CDR2 as FQGTGA. The CDR3 length is 16 residues.

J is TRBJ2-5 and V is TRBV2; 7 bases line up with TRBD1. V lost 5 bases to trimming and J lost 1 base; unmatched junction nucleotides: 4. CDR3 length equals 14 residues. CDR1 and CDR2 from the germline V gene are SNHLY and FYNNEI. The CDR3 sequence is CASSRGTVQETQYF. The CDR3 nucleotides are TGTGCCAGCAGTCGTGGGACAGTCCAAGAGACCCAGTACTTC.

The chain joins TRBV6-5 to TRBJ2-7; perhaps TRBD2 as D (5 bases). V dropped 5 bases and J dropped 2 bases, with 13 bases sitting between them. This CDR3 comprises 14 residues. Germline V lookup: CDR1 MNHEY, CDR2 SVGAGI. CDR3 region: CASSPVGNTYEQYF. The CDR3 bases are TGTGCCAGCAGTCCTGTCGGGAACACCTACGAGCAGTACTTC.